Listed below are T cell receptor beta chains from one sample, sequenced in a study of blood T cell repertoires in COVID-19. This table comes from immunoSEQ multiplex PCR, and its TCRdb copy is limited to in-frame clones, with some not included. The profile shows 310,000 or so clones, around 90% of them singletons. Material for sequencing was peripheral blood. Receptor source: a man aged 50 to 60 with active or convalescent COVID-19. Each CDR3 is given without its conserved first and last residue.

TRBV2,TRBJ2-1,ASSEASGGYYNEQF
TRBV10-3,TRBJ2-5,AISEPQQGSETQY
TRBV7-9,TRBJ1-4,ASSPSGMEKLF
TRBV6-5,TRBJ2-2,ASSYGGVEDTGELF
TRBV4-2,TRBJ1-4,ASSHRGTGNGKLF
TRBV7-7,TRBJ1-3,ASSLAPFLYRVSGNTIY
TRBV19,TRBJ1-6,ASTRAPRDSPLH
TRBV7-9,TRBJ1-2,ASSLDVTGGDYGYT
TRBV4-2,TRBJ2-3,ASSQGGGAGDTQY
TRBV14,TRBJ1-2,ASSRNDRASYGYT
TRBV27,TRBJ2-7,ASSLSGGFYEQY
TRBV7-2,TRBJ2-7,ASSVGTSYEQY
TRBV6-6,TRBJ2-5,ASSYSVAGGPGTQY
TRBV27,TRBJ1-6,ASSLGAMASPLH
TRBV2,TRBJ2-7,ATGQGLPYEQY
TRBV5-4,TRBJ2-1,ASSLDRREGDEQF
TRBV5-4,TRBJ2-7,ASSSDRYYEQY
TRBV7-2,TRBJ2-6,ASSPSIFSGANVLT
TRBV27,TRBJ1-2,ASSESRQVRLSSGYT